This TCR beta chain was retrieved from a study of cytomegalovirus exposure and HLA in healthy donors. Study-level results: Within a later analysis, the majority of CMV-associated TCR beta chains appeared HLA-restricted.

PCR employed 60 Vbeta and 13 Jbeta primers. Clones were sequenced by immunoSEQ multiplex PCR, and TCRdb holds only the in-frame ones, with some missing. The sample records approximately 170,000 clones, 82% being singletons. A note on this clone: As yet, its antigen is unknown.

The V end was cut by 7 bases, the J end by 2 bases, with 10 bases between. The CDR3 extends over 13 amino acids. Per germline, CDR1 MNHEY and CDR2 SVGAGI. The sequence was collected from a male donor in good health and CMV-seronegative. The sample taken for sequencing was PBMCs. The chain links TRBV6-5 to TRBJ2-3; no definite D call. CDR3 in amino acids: CASTQSYTDTQYF. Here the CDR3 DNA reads TGTGCCAGCACCCAATCCTACACAGATACGCAGTATTTT.